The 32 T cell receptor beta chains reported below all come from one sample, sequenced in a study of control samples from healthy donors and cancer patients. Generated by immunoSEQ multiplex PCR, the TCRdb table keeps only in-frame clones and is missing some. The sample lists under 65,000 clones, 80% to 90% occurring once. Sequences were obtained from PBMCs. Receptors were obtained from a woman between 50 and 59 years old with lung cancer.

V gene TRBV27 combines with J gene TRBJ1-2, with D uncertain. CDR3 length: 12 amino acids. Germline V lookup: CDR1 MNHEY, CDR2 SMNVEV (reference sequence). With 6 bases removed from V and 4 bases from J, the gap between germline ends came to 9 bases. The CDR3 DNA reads TGTGCCAGCAGAACAATTGGCTATGGCTACACCTTC. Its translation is CASRTIGYGYTF.

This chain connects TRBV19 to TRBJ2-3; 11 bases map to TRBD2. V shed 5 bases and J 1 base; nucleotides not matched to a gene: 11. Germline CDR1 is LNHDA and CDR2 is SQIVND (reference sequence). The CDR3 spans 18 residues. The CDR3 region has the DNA TGTGCCAGTAGTTTGGACCGTAGCGGGGGGGATGGCACAGATACGCAGTATTTT. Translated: CASSLDRSGGDGTDTQYF.

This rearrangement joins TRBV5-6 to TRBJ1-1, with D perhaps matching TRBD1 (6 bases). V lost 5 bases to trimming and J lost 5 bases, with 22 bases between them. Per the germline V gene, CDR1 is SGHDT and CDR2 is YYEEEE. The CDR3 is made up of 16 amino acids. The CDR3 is CASRSQPGGIVTEAFF. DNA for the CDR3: TGTGCCAGCAGATCTCAGCCGGGGGGCATTGTGACTGAAGCTTTCTTT.

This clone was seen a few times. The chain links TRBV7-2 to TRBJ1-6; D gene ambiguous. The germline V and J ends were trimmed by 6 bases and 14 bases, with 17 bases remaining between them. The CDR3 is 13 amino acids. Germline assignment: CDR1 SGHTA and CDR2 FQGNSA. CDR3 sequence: CASSPTARSALHF. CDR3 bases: TGTGCCAGCAGTCCGACGGCGAGGTCGGCCCTCCACTTT. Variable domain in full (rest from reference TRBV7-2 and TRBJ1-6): GAGVSQSPSNKVTEKGKDVELRCDPISGHTALYWYRQSLGQGLEFLIYFQGNSAPDKSGLPSDRFSAERTGGSVSTLTIQRTQQEDSAVYLCASSPTARSALHFGNGTRLTVT.

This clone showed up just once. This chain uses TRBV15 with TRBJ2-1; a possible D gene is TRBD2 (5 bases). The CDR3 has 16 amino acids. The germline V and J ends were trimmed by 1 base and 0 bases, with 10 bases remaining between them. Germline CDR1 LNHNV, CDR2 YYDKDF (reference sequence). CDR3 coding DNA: TGTGCCACCAGCAGAGCCGGGGTTAGCTCCTACAATGAGCAGTTCTTC. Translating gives CATSRAGVSSYNEQFF.

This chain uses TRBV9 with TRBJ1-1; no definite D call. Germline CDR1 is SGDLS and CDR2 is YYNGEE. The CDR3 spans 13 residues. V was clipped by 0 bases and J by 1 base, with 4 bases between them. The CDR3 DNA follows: TGTGCCAGCAGCGTAGACGAGAACACTGAAGCTTTCTTT. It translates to CASSVDENTEAFF.

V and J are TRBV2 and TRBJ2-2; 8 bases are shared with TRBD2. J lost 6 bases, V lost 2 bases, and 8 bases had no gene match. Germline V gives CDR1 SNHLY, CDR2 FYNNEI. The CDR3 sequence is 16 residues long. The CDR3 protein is CASSERTSRNAGELFF. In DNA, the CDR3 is TGTGCCAGCAGTGAACGGACTAGCCGAAACGCCGGGGAGCTGTTTTTT.

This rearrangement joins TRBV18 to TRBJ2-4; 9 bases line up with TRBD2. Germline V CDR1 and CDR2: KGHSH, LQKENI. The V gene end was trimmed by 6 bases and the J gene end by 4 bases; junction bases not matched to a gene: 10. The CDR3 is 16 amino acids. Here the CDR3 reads CASSLFSGGEKNIQYF. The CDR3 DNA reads TGTGCCAGCTCCCTGTTTAGCGGGGGAGAGAAAAACATTCAGTACTTC.

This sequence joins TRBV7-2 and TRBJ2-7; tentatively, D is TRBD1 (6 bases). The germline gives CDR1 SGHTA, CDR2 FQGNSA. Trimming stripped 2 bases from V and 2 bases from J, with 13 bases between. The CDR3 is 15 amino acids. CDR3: CASSLRPGATYEQYF. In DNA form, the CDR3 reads TGTGCCAGCAGCTTACGGCCAGGGGCGACCTACGAGCAGTACTTC.

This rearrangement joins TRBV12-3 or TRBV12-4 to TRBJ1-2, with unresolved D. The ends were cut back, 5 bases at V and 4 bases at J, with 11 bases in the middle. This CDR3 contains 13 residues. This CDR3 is CASSPQSGYGYTF. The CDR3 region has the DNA TGTGCCAGCAGTCCGCAGTCAGGCTATGGCTACACCTTC.

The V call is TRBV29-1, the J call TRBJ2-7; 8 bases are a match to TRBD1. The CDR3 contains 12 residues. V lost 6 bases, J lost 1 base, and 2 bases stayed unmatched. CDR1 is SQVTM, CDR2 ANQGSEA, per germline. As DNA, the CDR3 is TGCAGCGTGACAGGGGTATCCTACGAGCAGTACTTC. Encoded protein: CSVTGVSYEQYF.

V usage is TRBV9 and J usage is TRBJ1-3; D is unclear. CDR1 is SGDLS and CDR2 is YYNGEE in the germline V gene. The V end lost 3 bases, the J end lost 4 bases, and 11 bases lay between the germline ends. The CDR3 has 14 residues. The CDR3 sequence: CASSGLTAGNTIYF. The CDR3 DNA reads TGTGCCAGCAGCGGCCTCACGGCCGGAAACACCATATATTTT.

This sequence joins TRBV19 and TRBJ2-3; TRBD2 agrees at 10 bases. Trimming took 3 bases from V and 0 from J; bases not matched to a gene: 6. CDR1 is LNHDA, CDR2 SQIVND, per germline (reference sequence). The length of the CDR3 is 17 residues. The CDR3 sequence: CASSIARLAGSTDTQYF. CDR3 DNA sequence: TGTGCCAGTAGTATTGCCCGACTAGCGGGTAGCACAGATACGCAGTATTTT.

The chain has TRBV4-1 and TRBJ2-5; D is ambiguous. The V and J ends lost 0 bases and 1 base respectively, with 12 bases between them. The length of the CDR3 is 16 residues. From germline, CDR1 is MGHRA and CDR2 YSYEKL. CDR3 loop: CASSQEERRLQETQYF. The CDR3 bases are TGCGCCAGCAGCCAAGAAGAGAGGCGCCTCCAAGAGACCCAGTACTTC.

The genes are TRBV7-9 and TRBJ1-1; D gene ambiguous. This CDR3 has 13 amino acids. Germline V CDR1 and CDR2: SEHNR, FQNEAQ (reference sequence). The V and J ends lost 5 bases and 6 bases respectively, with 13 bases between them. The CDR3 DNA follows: TGTGCCAGCAGCACCGGCCGCGTGCCTGAAGCTTTCTTT. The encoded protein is CASSTGRVPEAFF.

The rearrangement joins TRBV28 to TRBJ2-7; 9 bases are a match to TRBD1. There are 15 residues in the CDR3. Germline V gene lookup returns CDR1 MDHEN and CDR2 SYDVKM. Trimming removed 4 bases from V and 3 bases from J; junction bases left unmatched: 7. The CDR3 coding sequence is TGTGCCAGCAGTTCCCACGGGACAGGGTACTACGAGCAGTACTTC. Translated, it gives CASSSHGTGYYEQYF.

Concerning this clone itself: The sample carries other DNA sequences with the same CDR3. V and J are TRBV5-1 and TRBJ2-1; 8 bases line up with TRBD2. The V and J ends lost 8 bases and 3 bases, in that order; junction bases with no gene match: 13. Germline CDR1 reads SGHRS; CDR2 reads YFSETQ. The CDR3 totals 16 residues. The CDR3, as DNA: TGCGCCAGTACACTCATTCCGGGACTAGGCTACAATGAGCAGTTCTTC. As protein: CASTLIPGLGYNEQFF.

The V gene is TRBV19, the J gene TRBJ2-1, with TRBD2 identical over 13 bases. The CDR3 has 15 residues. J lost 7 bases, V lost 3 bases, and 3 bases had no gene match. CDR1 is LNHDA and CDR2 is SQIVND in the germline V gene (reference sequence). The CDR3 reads CASSMGLAGSNEQFF. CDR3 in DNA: TGTGCCAGTAGTATGGGACTAGCGGGATCAAATGAGCAGTTCTTC.

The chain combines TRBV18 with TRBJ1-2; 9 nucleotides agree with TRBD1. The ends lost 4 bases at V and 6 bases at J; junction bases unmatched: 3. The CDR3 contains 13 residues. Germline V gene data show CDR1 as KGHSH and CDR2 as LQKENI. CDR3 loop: CASSRDRGDGYTF. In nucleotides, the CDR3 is TGTGCCAGCTCACGCGACAGGGGGGATGGCTACACCTTC.

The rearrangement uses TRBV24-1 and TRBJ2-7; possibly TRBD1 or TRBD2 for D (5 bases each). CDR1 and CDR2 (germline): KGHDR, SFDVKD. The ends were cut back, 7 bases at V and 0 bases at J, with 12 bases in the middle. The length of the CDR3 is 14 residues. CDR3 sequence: CATSDAGGSYEQYF. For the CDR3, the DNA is TGTGCCACCAGCGACGCTGGGGGCTCCTACGAGCAGTACTTC.

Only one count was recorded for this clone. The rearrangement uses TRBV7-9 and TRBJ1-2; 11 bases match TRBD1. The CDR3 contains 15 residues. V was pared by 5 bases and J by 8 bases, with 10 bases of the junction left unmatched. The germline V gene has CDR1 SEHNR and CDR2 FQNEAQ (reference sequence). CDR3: CASSLNGQGAGGYTF. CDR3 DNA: TGTGCCAGCAGCCTTAACGGACAGGGGGCTGGCGGCTACACCTTC.

The CDR3 region has the DNA TGTGCCAGCAGCGCAAAACAGGGGGCAGAGACCCAGTACTTC. Translating it yields CASSAKQGAETQYF. The chain uses TRBV9 and TRBJ2-5, with TRBD1 matching 9 bases. In germline, CDR1 is SGDLS, CDR2 YYNGEE. The CDR3 totals 14 residues. Unmatched junction bases numbered 4, after V lost 3 bases and J lost 4 bases.

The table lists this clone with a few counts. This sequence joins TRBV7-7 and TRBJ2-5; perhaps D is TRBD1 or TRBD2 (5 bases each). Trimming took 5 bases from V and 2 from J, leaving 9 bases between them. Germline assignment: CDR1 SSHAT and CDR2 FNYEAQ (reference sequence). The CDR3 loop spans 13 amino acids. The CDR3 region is CASSRDLQETQYF. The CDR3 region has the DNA TGTGCCAGCAGCCGGGACCTACAAGAGACCCAGTACTTC.

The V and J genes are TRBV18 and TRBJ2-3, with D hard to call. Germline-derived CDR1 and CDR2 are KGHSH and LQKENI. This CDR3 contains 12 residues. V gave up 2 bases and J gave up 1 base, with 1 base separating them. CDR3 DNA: TGTGCCAGCTCACCAGGCACAGATACGCAGTATTTT. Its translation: CASSPGTDTQYF.

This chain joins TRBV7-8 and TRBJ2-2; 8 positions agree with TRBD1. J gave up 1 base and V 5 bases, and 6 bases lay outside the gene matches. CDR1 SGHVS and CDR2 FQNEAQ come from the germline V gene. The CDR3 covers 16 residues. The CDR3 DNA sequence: TGTGCCAGCAGCCCTCGGGGGACAGGGAACACCGGGGAGCTGTTTTTT. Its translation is CASSPRGTGNTGELFF.

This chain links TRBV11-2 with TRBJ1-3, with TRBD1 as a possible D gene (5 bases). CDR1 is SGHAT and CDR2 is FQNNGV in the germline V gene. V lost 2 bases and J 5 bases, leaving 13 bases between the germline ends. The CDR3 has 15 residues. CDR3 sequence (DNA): TGTGCCAGCAGCTTATTGTCAGGGTGGAGAAACACCATATATTTT. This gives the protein CASSLLSGWRNTIYF.

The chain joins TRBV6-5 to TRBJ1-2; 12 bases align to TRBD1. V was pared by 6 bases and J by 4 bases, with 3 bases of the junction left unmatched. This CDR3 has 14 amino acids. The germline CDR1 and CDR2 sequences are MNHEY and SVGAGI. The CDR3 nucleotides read TGTGCCAGCAGCCGGGACAGGGGGCTCTATGGCTACACCTTC. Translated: CASSRDRGLYGYTF.

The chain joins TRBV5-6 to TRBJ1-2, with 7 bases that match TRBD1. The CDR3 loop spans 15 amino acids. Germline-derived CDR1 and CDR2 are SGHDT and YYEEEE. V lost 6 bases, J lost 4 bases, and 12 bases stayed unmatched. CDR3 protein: CASTGQAVTLYGYTF. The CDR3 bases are TGTGCCAGCACAGGACAGGCCGTCACCCTCTATGGCTACACCTTC.

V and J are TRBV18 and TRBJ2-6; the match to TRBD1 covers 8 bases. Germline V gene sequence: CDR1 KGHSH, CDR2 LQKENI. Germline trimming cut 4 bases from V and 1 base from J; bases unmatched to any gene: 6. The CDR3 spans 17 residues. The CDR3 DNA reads TGTGCCAGCTCACTCGGACAGGGTGGTTCTGGGGCCAACGTCCTGACTTTC. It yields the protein CASSLGQGGSGANVLTF. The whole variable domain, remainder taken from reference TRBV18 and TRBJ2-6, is NAGVMQNPRHLVRRRGQEARLRCSPMKGHSHVYWYRQLPEEGLKFMVYLQKENIIDESGMPKERFSAEFPKEGPSILRIQQVVRGDSAAYFCASSLGQGGSGANVLTFGAGSRLTVL.

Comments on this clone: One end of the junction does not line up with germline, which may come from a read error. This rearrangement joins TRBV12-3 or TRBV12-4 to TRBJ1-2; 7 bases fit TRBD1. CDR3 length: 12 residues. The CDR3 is CASRDPGQLKIF. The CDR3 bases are TGTGCCAGCAGGGACCCGGGACAGCTAAAAATATTC.

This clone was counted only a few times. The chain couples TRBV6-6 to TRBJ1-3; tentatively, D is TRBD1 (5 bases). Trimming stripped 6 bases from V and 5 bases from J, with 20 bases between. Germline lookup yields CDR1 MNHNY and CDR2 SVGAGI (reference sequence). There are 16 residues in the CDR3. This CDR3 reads CASRGTYGARRNTIYF. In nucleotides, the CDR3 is TGTGCCAGCAGGGGGACTTACGGGGCGCGAAGAAACACCATATATTTT.

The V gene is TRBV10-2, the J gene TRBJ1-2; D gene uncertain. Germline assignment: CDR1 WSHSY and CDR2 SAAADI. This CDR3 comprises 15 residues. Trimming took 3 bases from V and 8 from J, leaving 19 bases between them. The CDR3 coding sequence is TGCGCCAGCAGTGACTCGAATAGTAAGGGCGAGGGCTACACCTTC. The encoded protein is CASSDSNSKGEGYTF.